This is a list of T cell receptor beta chains from one sample in a study of OX40 agonist ivuxolimab in advanced cancers. The protocol was immunoSEQ multiplex PCR, while the TCRdb copy is restricted to in-frame clones and leaves out a portion. The table lists about 77,000 clones, 89% of them singletons. The specimen comprised CD4+ or CD8+ T cells sorted from blood, sampled in a trial of the OX40 agonist ivuxolimab. Receptors were obtained from an adult with an advanced solid tumor such as melanoma, head and neck, liver or kidney cancer. The CDR3 runs from the conserved cysteine through the conserved F or W. The order of the fields is CDR3 length, D gene, J gene, V gene, clone size, CDR3 DNA, CDR3 protein. A D gene is named only where the DNA matches it firmly. Clone sizes are given selectively: once, few, many, or a class where the clone is expanded.

>15|.|TRBJ1-2|TRBV18|.
TGTGCCAGCTCACCACCGGACCGATTGAGCCATGGCTACACCTTC
CASSPPDRLSHGYTF
>14|.|TRBJ1-3|TRBV14|once
TGTGCCAGCAGCCAACCGTACTCTGGAAACACCATATATTTT
CASSQPYSGNTIYF
>13|.|TRBJ2-2|TRBV14|.
TGTGCCAGCAGTATTCCAATTACCGGGGAGCTGTTTTTT
CASSIPITGELFF
>13|TRBD1|TRBJ1-2|TRBV2|.
TGTGCCAGCGGATTGCAGGGGGACTATGGCTACACCTTC
CASGLQGDYGYTF
>14|TRBD2|TRBJ2-3|TRBV9|few
TGTGCCAGCAGCGTAGCTAGCGGGAGCGATACGCAGTATTTT
CASSVASGSDTQYF
>16|.|TRBJ1-1|TRBV11-2|.
TGTGCCAGCAGCTCCCTAGGGACGGAGGTCGAGCGAAGAGCTTTCTTT
CASSSLGTEVERRAFF
>15|.|TRBJ1-6|TRBV19|once
TGTGCCAGTAGTATAGGGCACCTCTATAATTCACCCCTCCACTTT
CASSIGHLYNSPLHF
>15|TRBD1|TRBJ2-7|TRBV5-4|.
TGTGCCAGCAGCCCCTCCGGGACAGGCTTTAGGGGGCAGTACTTC
CASSPSGTGFRGQYF
>14|.|TRBJ1-2|TRBV19|once
TGTGCCAGTACCCCCCCCGGCCCCGTCTATGGCTACACCTTC
CASTPPGPVYGYTF
>15|.|TRBJ2-1|TRBV11-2|many
TGTGCCAGCTCAGGGGTAGCCGGCTCCTACAATGAGCAGTTCTTC
CASSGVAGSYNEQFF
>16|TRBD2|TRBJ2-2|TRBV5-4|.
TGTGCCAGCAGCTTACGGATCCCGGGAGGTACCGGGGAGCTGTTTTTT
CASSLRIPGGTGELFF
>15|.|TRBJ1-4|TRBV15|.
TGTGCCACCAGCAGCCAGACGGAGGCTGTTGAAAAACTGTTTTTT
CATSSQTEAVEKLFF
>13|.|TRBJ1-1|TRBV5-6|.
TGTGCCAGCAGCTTTGTAGGGAGCACTGAAGCTTTCTTT
CASSFVGSTEAFF
>17|.|TRBJ2-7|TRBV27|.
TGTGCCAGCAGTTTATTCTCGCTTCGGGGAAATGAGTACGAGCAGTACTTC
CASSLFSLRGNEYEQYF
>11|.|TRBJ2-7|TRBV28|few
TGTGCCAGCCGGGGGATGTACGAGCAGTACTTC
CASRGMYEQYF
>12|.|TRBJ1-5|TRBV21-1|.
TGTGCCAGCAGCAAAATGGGTCAGCCCCAGCATTTT
CASSKMGQPQHF
>16|.|TRBJ1-4|TRBV15|.
TGTGCCACCAGCAGTTCCCTCAGCCTTGCGTATGAAAAACTGTTTTTT
CATSSSLSLAYEKLFF
>14|TRBD1|TRBJ2-3|TRBV30|.
TGTGCCTGGTGGGACAGGGGGCGCGGAGATACGCAGTATTTT
CAWWDRGRGDTQYF
>13|.|TRBJ1-2|TRBV4-2|.
TGTGCCAGCAGCCAATCACACGGGACCGGCTACACCTTC
CASSQSHGTGYTF
>14|.|TRBJ2-6|TRBV6-5|.
TGTGCCAGCACCCGAGGGGCAGGGAGTCACGTCCTGACTTTC
CASTRGAGSHVLTF
>15|.|TRBJ1-3|TRBV7-8|.
TGTGCCAGCAGCTTAGGGCGTGGTGTGGGAAACACCATATATTTT
CASSLGRGVGNTIYF
>15|TRBD2|TRBJ2-1|TRBV5-5|.
TGTGCCAGCAGCTTGCTAGCGGGGGTATTCAATGAGCAGTTCTTC
CASSLLAGVFNEQFF
>14|.|TRBJ2-5|TRBV29-1|.
TGCAGCGTCGCCTACCCACCGTTGTTAGAGACCCAGTACTTC
CSVAYPPLLETQYF
>12|.|TRBJ2-7|TRBV28|.
TGTGCCAGCAGCCCTGGGACCTACGAGCAGTACTTC
CASSPGTYEQYF
>15|.|TRBJ1-2|TRBV6-5|.
TGTGCCAGCTTTGGGGGCCTCGTTGGGAAAAGAGGCTACACCTTC
CASFGGLVGKRGYTF
>15|.|TRBJ2-7|TRBV28|.
.
CASSSSTGERWEQYF
>12|.|TRBJ2-7|TRBV7-9|.
TGTGCCAGCAGCTTATCGAACTACGAGCAGTACTTC
CASSLSNYEQYF
>15|.|TRBJ1-5|TRBV19|.
TGTGCCAGTAGTCTCAACAGGGAGCCCAGTCAGCCCCAGCATTTT
CASSLNREPSQPQHF
>16|.|TRBJ2-7|TRBV28|.
TGTGCCACCACACTATCTCCGGGACACAGGCCCTACGAGCAGTACTTC
CATTLSPGHRPYEQYF
>14|.|TRBJ1-5|TRBV5-5|few
TGTGCCAGCAGCTTCTTCGGTAGCAATCAGCCCCAGCATTTT
CASSFFGSNQPQHF
>14|TRBD1|TRBJ1-2|TRBV7-8|.
TGTGCCAGCAACGACAGGGGGCCTGACTATGGCTACACCTTC
CASNDRGPDYGYTF
>15|.|TRBJ1-5|TRBV7-2|.
TGTGCCAGCAGCTTAGCGGGGCACCCCGGTAGGTCCCAGCATTTT
CASSLAGHPGRSQHF
>15|TRBD2|TRBJ2-1|TRBV27|.
TGTGCCAGCACAAGTCTAGCGGCCCAAATGAATGAGCAGTTCTTC
CASTSLAAQMNEQFF
>15|.|TRBJ1-2|TRBV6-4|once
TGTGCCAGCAGTGATGGGTCGCGCATGGACTATGGCTACACCTTC
CASSDGSRMDYGYTF
>16|.|TRBJ1-1|TRBV19|few
TGTGCCAGTAGTTCGGGGGGTGGTAGGATGAACACTGAAGCTTTCTTT
CASSSGGGRMNTEAFF
>12|.|TRBJ2-7|TRBV6-1|.
TGTGCCAGCCAGGATCGGGGCTACGAGCAGTACTTC
CASQDRGYEQYF
>15|TRBD1|TRBJ1-2|TRBV7-2|medium-sized
TGTGCCAGCAGCCGTCCGGGACAGGGGTTCTATGGCTACACCTTC
CASSRPGQGFYGYTF
>15|TRBD1|TRBJ1-1|TRBV5-4|.
TGTGCCAGCAGCCCGGTAGGGGGCTTGGACACTGAAGCTTTCTTT
CASSPVGGLDTEAFF
>16|.|TRBJ1-1|TRBV19|once
TGTGCCAGTAGTATAGTCTGGGGGGCCGGGGTGACTGAAGCTTTCTTT
CASSIVWGAGVTEAFF
>14|.|TRBJ1-2|TRBV23-1|.
TGCGCCAGCAGTCAAAATCAAGACAGCTATGGCTACACCTTC
CASSQNQDSYGYTF
>14|.|TRBJ1-2|TRBV9|.
TGTGCCAGCAGCGCGGGGGCGGGCTCCGATGGCTACACCTTC
CASSAGAGSDGYTF
>16|TRBD2|TRBJ2-2|TRBV7-8|.
TGTGCCAGCAGCCCGGGACTAGCGGGGGGGACCGGGGAGCTGTTTTTT
CASSPGLAGGTGELFF
>14|.|TRBJ2-3|TRBV5-1|few
TGCGCCAGCAGCCCGGGGGGCGGGGCAGATACGCAGTATTTT
CASSPGGGADTQYF
>13|.|TRBJ2-2|TRBV6-4|.
TGTGCCAGCAGTCAGACTCAGGCCGGGGAGCTGTTTTTT
CASSQTQAGELFF
>15|.|TRBJ1-2|TRBV5-4|.
TGTGCCAGCAGCTTGGTGGGGTACAGTCTAGGTGGCTACACCTTC
CASSLVGYSLGGYTF
>12|.|TRBJ2-7|TRBV30|.
TGTGCCTGGAGTGGGTGGCTGAACGAGCAGTACTTC
CAWSGWLNEQYF
>17|.|TRBJ1-6|TRBV5-4|once
TGTGCCAGCAGCTTGGACGGCGACCACTTCAATAATTCACCCCTCCACTTT
CASSLDGDHFNNSPLHF
>14|TRBD1|TRBJ1-1|TRBV5-6|.
TGTGCCAGCAGCTCAGGGGGAAGGCGGACTGAAGCTTTCTTT
CASSSGGRRTEAFF
>13|.|TRBJ1-1|TRBV5-4|.
TGTGCCAGCAGTAGCGGGGGCGTCACTGAAGCTTTCTTT
CASSSGGVTEAFF
>16|.|TRBJ2-3|TRBV15|.
TGTGCCACCAGCAGGGGGGGAGTATCTAGCACAGATACGCAGTATTTT
CATSRGGVSSTDTQYF
>16|TRBD2|TRBJ2-3|TRBV15|.
TGTGCCACCAGCAGATTTCTAGCGGGCCTCACAGATACGCAGTATTTT
CATSRFLAGLTDTQYF
>15|.|TRBJ2-1|TRBV5-4|.
TGTGCCAGCAGCCCGGACGCTAGCTCCTACAATGAGCAGTTCTTC
CASSPDASSYNEQFF